The following is a T cell receptor (beta chain) sequence with its context. The data originate from a study of blood T cell repertoires in COVID-19. At the level of the study: The United States, Italy and Spain were the sources of the acute and convalescent COVID-19 samples. T cells, B-cell-depleted T cells, or PBMCs provided the cDNA or gDNA that served as material.

Method: immunoSEQ multiplex PCR; TCRdb's copy keeps in-frame clones and lacks some. The sample has about 200,000 clones, around 90% seen once. Seattle participants joined during active infection and were tracked over time. Sequencing input: peripheral blood. The TCR sequence derives from a man aged 55-75 years with COVID-19, enrolled during active disease.

The CDR3: CASSAGQGASYEQYF. CDR3 sequence (DNA): TGTGCCAGTAGTGCGGGACAGGGGGCATCCTACGAGCAGTACTTC. The V gene is TRBV19, the J gene TRBJ2-7; 12 bases are a match to TRBD1. CDR3 size: 15 residues. Per the germline V gene, CDR1 is LNHDA and CDR2 is SQIVND (reference sequence). Trimming took 5 bases from V and 1 from J; bases not matched to a gene: 3.